Shown below are 5 T cell receptor beta chains from a single sample sequenced in a study of cytomegalovirus exposure and HLA in healthy donors. The PCR ran on 60 Vbeta and 13 Jbeta primers. Profiled with immunoSEQ multiplex PCR; TCRdb holds only in-frame clones, not every one. Listed are 130,000 or so clones; roughly 1.6% falls within the top ten. The sequencing input was PBMCs. Every receptor here comes from a woman in her 40s in good health and CMV-seronegative.

The chain has TRBV7-2 and TRBJ2-5; the D gene is possibly TRBD2 (5 bases). CDR1 SGHTA and CDR2 FQGNSA come from the germline V gene. The CDR3 is made up of 15 amino acids. The V end was cut by 5 bases, the J end by 5 bases, with 18 bases between. CDR3 sequence reads: CASSRLYGETETQYF. The CDR3 nucleotides are TGTGCCAGCAGCCGTCTTTACGGGGAGACGGAGACCCAGTACTTC.

The gene calls are TRBV11-3 and TRBJ2-2, with D unclear. Germline-derived CDR1 and CDR2 are SGHNT and YENEEA. Trimming took 5 bases from V and 5 from J, leaving 9 bases between them. The CDR3 sequence is 13 residues long. The CDR3 spells CASSPLVTGELFF. The CDR3, as DNA: TGTGCCAGCAGCCCGCTAGTGACCGGGGAGCTGTTTTTT.

The CDR3 sequence is CASSPEDTQYF. CDR3 coding DNA: TGTGCCAGCTCACCAGAGGATACGCAGTATTTT. The chain is built from TRBV18 and TRBJ2-3; D not certain. Trimming cost V 2 bases and J 6 bases, with 3 bases left between them. This CDR3 is built from 11 residues. Per the germline V gene, CDR1 is KGHSH and CDR2 is LQKENI.

The chain recombines TRBV4-2 with TRBJ2-3; the match to TRBD2 covers 13 bases. Per germline, CDR1 LGHNA and CDR2 YNFKEQ. The CDR3 length is 16 residues. The J segment lost 6 bases and the V segment lost 3 bases, leaving 6 bases of the junction unmatched. CDR3 amino acids: CASSQPTSGGADTQYF. DNA for the CDR3: TGTGCCAGCAGCCAGCCTACTAGCGGGGGGGCGGATACGCAGTATTTT.

The genes are TRBV7-2 and TRBJ1-2, with TRBD1 matching 8 bases. CDR1 is SGHTA, CDR2 FQGNSA, per germline. J gave up 7 bases and V 5 bases, and 6 bases lay outside the gene matches. The CDR3 covers 13 residues. The CDR3 sequence: CASSPQGVAGYTF. CDR3 sequence (DNA): TGTGCCAGCAGCCCACAGGGGGTGGCTGGCTACACCTTC.